Given below is one TCR beta chain in context. V shed 7 bases, J shed 11 bases, and the junction held 5 bases outside the gene matches. This CDR3 spans 11 amino acids. Germline loops: CDR1 MNHEY, CDR2 SVGAGI. The data were obtained in a study of technical replicates of blood from a handful of donors. The protocol was immunoSEQ multiplex PCR, while the TCRdb copy is restricted to in-frame clones and leaves out a portion. The sample contains around 98,000 clones, almost 96% of which appear only once. The sample consisted of T cells isolated from PBMCs. The TCR originated in a human donor in good health. The chain combines TRBV6-5 with TRBJ2-1; 7 bases map to TRBD2. The CDR3 protein is CASTQRGQQFF. The CDR3 nucleotides read TGTGCCAGCACCCAGCGGGGTCAGCAGTTCTTC.